The TCR beta chain described here comes from a study of beta chain features in type 1 diabetes. Overall study results and limits: Moderately but significantly shorter TCRB CDR3s were found in Type 1 diabetes patients in all four CD4+ subsets.

Expressed TCRB transcripts got sequenced, as all isolated RNA was reverse transcribed. Sequencing was performed with immunoSEQ multiplex PCR; in TCRdb, only in-frame clones are kept and a portion is missing. The sample includes about 47,000 clones, around 45% seen only once; the top ten take over 0.1%. Germline CDR1 SEHNR, CDR2 FQNEAQ (reference sequence). This CDR3 has 17 amino acids. Deletions cut 5 bases from V and 3 bases from J, with 22 bases between. Every donor had blood drawn once into heparin, about 116 mL on average. All of the sorted populations showed purity greater than 98%. In the case of this clone: The antigen is undetermined.

Sequenced input: stem cell memory CD4+ T cells from blood. The clonotype originates from a man aged 25 to 40 with type 1 diabetes. This sequence joins TRBV7-9 and TRBJ1-2; no definite D call. CDR3: CASSPKTRASGDYGYTF. CDR3 nucleotides: TGTGCCAGCAGCCCCAAAACCCGGGCCAGCGGGGACTATGGCTACACCTTC.